This TCR beta chain was documented in a study of T cells after posttransplantation cyclophosphamide (TCRdb year 2016). At the level of the whole study: Using TRB sequencing, the study followed how the T cell repertoire reconstituted after myeloablative bone marrow transplantation in which posttransplantation cyclophosphamide served as GVHD prophylaxis. Because TRA and TRB clonality correlated tightly in several samples, later TCR analyses were limited to TRB. Public TRB sequences were compared against a database of over 3,500 sequences linked to responses to pathogens, tumor antigens, self-antigens and alloantigens. Up to roughly 3 additional blood samples from 2 to 5.2 years after transplant were also TRB-sequenced in 3 patients, as was pretransplant blood from several patients. Samples from 30 to 40 PTCy-treated patients and 16 related bone marrow donors of those patients were subjected to antigen receptor sequencing. Blood from all 35 or so PTCy patients with 1-year posttransplant specimens was subjected to TRB sequencing.

Summary of the overall study and its limitations: Across 45 patients, recipient CMV seropositivity and CMV reactivation were highly associated with TRB clonality; PTCy diversity was similar to CNI/methotrexate controls. The TRB repertoires of T cells infiltrating skin or the GI tract showed only limited overlap with the TRB repertoires found in blood. Donor-recipient similarity was low at 1-2 months but rose over the first year, and later blood repertoires were often dominated by donor CD8+ memory clones.

Genomic DNA was used for TRB sequencing, which was performed with the immunoSEQ assay at survey resolution or with the hsTCRB kit. The authors' analysis ran thus. The immunoSEQ software handled the initial read processing, while the LymphoSeq R package was used for the repertoire analyses. Clonality was computed as 1 minus normalized Shannon entropy; Gini coefficient was also calculated for each TRB dataset. Phenotypes of unsorted samples were inferred by mapping TRB sequences from sorted subsets of the recipient or donor onto unsorted samples of the same recipient. This is the immuneACCESS table as TCRdb keeps it, with only in-frame sequences that have V and J called. A part of the clones is gone; compared with another copy, unresolved V genes explain less than half, and the rest is unexplained. Clone size and V and J calls were adopted from that table, with D and trimming inferred from the DNA. Within this sample are 15,000 to 20,000 clones, with roughly 85% of them counted one time only. Under 30% of the sample rests with the top ten.

Inclusive of the bounding cysteine and phenylalanine, the CDR3 is 14 residues long. Kept here is only the CDR3 DNA, which spans 42 bases and is read in frame from base 1. CDR1 GTSNPN and CDR2 SVGIG were looked up in the germline V gene (reference sequence). The junction shows trimming of 3 bases on V and 6 bases on J, plus 18 bases between the germline ends. About this clone: It has no known antigen specificity. No per-base quality is available; no much larger clone lies one base away.

The control cohort consisted of roughly 11 patients who had myeloablative marrow transplants with methotrexate plus a calcineurin inhibitor and who were sampled 1 year after transplant. Mononuclear cells from peripheral blood and bone marrow were separated by Ficoll-Hypaque density centrifugation and then cryopreserved. The specimen comprised PBMCs, sampled after allogeneic stem cell transplant with calcineurin inhibitor and methotrexate. The sequence was collected from a female patient aged 18 to 35 who received an allogeneic stem cell transplant from an unrelated donor, was CMV-positive, and had acute and chronic GVHD. The graft donor may be the source of some T cells after a transplant. Recombination connected TRBV30 to TRBJ2-7; matching of 8 bases hints at TRBD1 as the D gene. The sequence in DNA is TGTGCCTGGAGGTTACAGGGGGGGCTTCGCGAGCAGTACTTC. The encoded protein is CAWRLQGGLREQYF.